One sample yielded the 18 T cell receptor beta chains listed below, sequenced in a study of blood T cell repertoires in COVID-19. Here immunoSEQ multiplex PCR was the method, and the copy in TCRdb shows in-frame clones only, minus some. The table includes approximately 200,000 clones, about 90% detected once. Sequencing was carried out using PBMCs or T cells enriched from blood (not recorded which). The receptor set was obtained from a man aged 25-45 years who had recovered from COVID-19.

J is TRBJ2-2 and V is TRBV6-5, with 7 bases that match TRBD2. Germline V gene lookup returns CDR1 MNHEY and CDR2 SVGAGI. CDR3 length: 16 residues. V lost 0 bases to trimming and J lost 1 base; unmatched junction nucleotides: 2. CDR3 coding DNA: TGTGCCAGCAGTTACTCCGCTAGCGGGAACACCGGGGAGCTGTTTTTT. It translates to CASSYSASGNTGELFF.

The chain carries TRBV11-2 and TRBJ2-2; 10 nucleotides match TRBD2. V dropped 1 base and J dropped 8; count of bases not matched to a gene: 10. CDR3 length: 17 residues. Germline V gives CDR1 SGHAT, CDR2 FQNNGV. CDR3 DNA sequence: TGTGCCAGCAGCTTAGTCTCTAGCGGGAGCAAGGGAGGGGAGCTGTTTTTT. This codes for CASSLVSSGSKGGELFF.

The chain is built from TRBV4-2 and TRBJ1-4; unclear D gene. V lost 3 bases to trimming and J lost 1 base, with 15 bases between them. Germline V gives CDR1 LGHNA, CDR2 YNFKEQ. This CDR3 region has 17 residues. CDR3 in amino acids: CASSQDYYRETNEKLFF. The CDR3 bases are TGTGCCAGCAGCCAGGACTACTACAGAGAAACTAATGAAAAACTGTTTTTT.

The chain carries TRBV19 and TRBJ1-4, with D possibly being TRBD1 (5 bases). Trimming left V 6 bases short and J 5 bases short, with 16 bases between. The CDR3 extends over 15 amino acids. The V gene's germline CDR1 is LNHDA and CDR2 SQIVND (reference sequence). This CDR3 reads CASSPSGGINEKLFF. CDR3 bases: TGTGCCAGTAGCCCGAGCGGGGGGATAAATGAAAAACTGTTTTTT.

The chain is built from TRBV7-9 and TRBJ1-5; D remains ambiguous. The germline gives CDR1 SEHNR, CDR2 FQNEAQ (reference sequence). There are 11 residues in the CDR3. V was cut by 6 bases and J by 6 bases, with 6 bases left in between. DNA for the CDR3: TGTGCCAGCAGTTTTAGTCAGCCCCAGCATTTT. This sequence encodes CASSFSQPQHF.

This chain uses TRBV28 with TRBJ2-1, with a weak D call TRBD2 (6 bases). V lost 6 bases to trimming and J lost 2 bases, with 17 bases between them. Per the germline V gene, CDR1 is MDHEN and CDR2 is SYDVKM. CDR3 length equals 16 residues. CDR3 amino acids: CASSSGGSSPYNEQFF. Written as DNA, the CDR3 is TGTGCCAGCAGCTCCGGGGGTAGCTCACCCTACAATGAGCAGTTCTTC.

The chain joins TRBV11-2 to TRBJ2-7, with D hard to call. CDR1 and CDR2 from the germline V gene are SGHAT and FQNNGV. The CDR3 spans 13 residues. Between the trimmed V and J ends, which lost 5 bases and 3 bases, there was a span of 11 bases. CDR3: CASSRTDSYEQYF. The CDR3 DNA sequence: TGTGCCAGCAGCCGTACAGATAGCTACGAGCAGTACTTC.

The chain employs TRBV5-1 and TRBJ2-7; a possible D gene is TRBD1 (5 bases). The V and J ends lost 3 bases and 3 bases respectively, with 13 bases between them. The CDR3 consists of 14 residues. Germline V gives CDR1 SGHRS, CDR2 YFSETQ. CDR3 sequence (DNA): TGCGCCAGCAGCTCCCTGGGAAGGGGCTACGAGCAGTACTTC. The encoded protein is CASSSLGRGYEQYF.

Only a few counts were recorded for this clone. This chain uses TRBV28 with TRBJ1-5; 7 bases are a match to TRBD1. Looked up from germline, CDR1 is MDHEN and CDR2 is SYDVKM. Trimming at V came to 4 bases and at J to 3 bases, leaving 9 bases not matched to a gene. The length of the CDR3 is 16 residues. CDR3 sequence: CASSSPDRAHNQPQHF. As DNA, the CDR3 is TGTGCCAGCAGTTCACCCGACAGGGCACACAATCAGCCCCAGCATTTT.

This chain joins TRBV7-9 and TRBJ1-1, with a tentative D call TRBD1 (5 bases). Trimming took 1 base from V and 8 from J, leaving 8 bases between them. This CDR3 has 12 amino acids. Germline V CDR1 and CDR2: SEHNR, FQNEAQ (reference sequence). The CDR3 loop is CASSLVQAEAFF. CDR3 nucleotides: TGTGCCAGCAGCTTAGTACAGGCCGAAGCTTTCTTT. Together with reference TRBV7-9 and TRBJ1-1, the CDR3 gives the full variable domain: DTGVSQNPRHKITKRGQNVTFRCDPISEHNRLYWYRQTLGQGPEFLTYFQNEAQLEKSRLLSDRFSAERPKGSFSTLEIQRTEQGDSAMYLCASSLVQAEAFFGQGTRLTVV.

The chain couples TRBV5-8 to TRBJ2-1, with TRBD2 matching over 8 bases. From germline, CDR1 is SGHTS and CDR2 YDEGEE. Unmatched junction bases numbered 3, after V lost 0 bases and J lost 4 bases. The CDR3 is 15 amino acids. The chain's CDR3 is CASSLGTSRYNEQFF. CDR3 coding DNA: TGTGCCAGCAGCTTGGGGACTAGCAGGTACAATGAGCAGTTCTTC.

The chain couples TRBV19 to TRBJ1-6; perhaps TRBD1 as D (6 bases). The V end lost 4 bases, the J end lost 10 bases, and 14 bases lay between the germline ends. CDR1 and CDR2 (germline): LNHDA, SQIVND (reference sequence). This CDR3 region has 14 residues. CDR3: CASSTDSLWSPLHF. CDR3 in DNA: TGTGCCAGTAGTACGGACAGTCTTTGGTCACCCCTCCACTTT.

This chain links TRBV6-5 with TRBJ1-2, with D perhaps TRBD1 (5 bases). The CDR3 runs to 13 residues. Trimming removed 7 bases from V and 4 bases from J, with 13 bases in between. The germline V gene encodes CDR1 MNHEY and CDR2 SVGAGI. This CDR3 is CASTGGASYGYTF. For the CDR3, the DNA is TGTGCCAGCACGGGAGGGGCCAGCTATGGCTACACCTTC.

This sequence joins TRBV24-1 and TRBJ2-1, with a possible D match to TRBD2 (7 bases). With 9 bases removed from V and 7 bases from J, the gap between germline ends came to 15 bases. The CDR3 is 13 residues long. From germline, CDR1 is KGHDR and CDR2 SFDVKD. CDR3 protein: CATGGAWGNEQFF. CDR3 nucleotides: TGTGCCACCGGGGGGGCGTGGGGAAATGAGCAGTTCTTC.

This chain uses TRBV27 with TRBJ1-5; TRBD1 aligns across 9 bases. There are 14 residues in the CDR3. The V gene's germline CDR1 is MNHEY and CDR2 SMNVEV (reference sequence). Trimming at V came to 6 bases and at J to 6 bases, leaving 6 bases not matched to a gene. CDR3 in DNA: TGTGCCAGCAGGCAAACAGGGGGCGGTCAGCCCCAGCATTTT. Translated: CASRQTGGGQPQHF.

The V and J genes are TRBV11-2 and TRBJ2-7; 8 nucleotides agree with TRBD1. The length of the CDR3 is 13 residues. The V gene end was trimmed by 6 bases and the J gene end by 2 bases; junction bases not matched to a gene: 3. Germline loops: CDR1 SGHAT, CDR2 FQNNGV. The CDR3 DNA reads TGTGCCAGCAGGGCGACAGGGGCCTACGAGCAGTACTTC. As protein: CASRATGAYEQYF. Looking up the rest from reference TRBV11-2 and TRBJ2-7 gives the full variable domain: EAGVAQSPRYKIIEKRQSVAFWCNPISGHATLYWYQQILGQGPKLLIQFQNNGVVDDSQLPKDRFSAERLKGVDSTLKIQPAKLEDSAVYLCASRATGAYEQYFGPGTRLTVT.

V is TRBV10-3 and J is TRBJ1-1, with D uncertain. The germline CDR1 and CDR2 sequences are ENHRY and SYGVKD. This CDR3 has 12 amino acids. With 10 bases removed from V and 4 bases from J, the gap between germline ends came to 13 bases. This CDR3 reads CATTAPGTEAFF. Written as DNA, the CDR3 is TGTGCCACCACCGCCCCAGGCACTGAAGCTTTCTTT.

The chain joins TRBV7-9 to TRBJ1-3; maybe TRBD1 (5 bases). CDR1 and CDR2 from the germline V gene are SEHNR and FQNEAQ (reference sequence). The CDR3 consists of 16 residues. V dropped 1 base and J dropped 0 bases, with 10 bases sitting between them. The CDR3 here is CASSLEGLFSGNTIYF. The CDR3 DNA sequence: TGTGCCAGCAGCTTAGAGGGACTTTTCTCTGGAAACACCATATATTTT.